This T cell receptor (beta chain) stems from a study of neurological immune-mediated disorders. Study-wide results and caveats: While HTLV-1-associated myelopathy showed the greatest TCR clonal expansion, multiple sclerosis showed the least, falling below healthy controls. When grouped phylogenetically, the repertoires of 18 of the 34 multiple sclerosis patients fell together in one related-CDR3 cluster, which is a possible signature. The authors found no clinical or MRI feature associated with the multiple sclerosis repertoire cluster.

A 10-nucleotide random UMI tagged transcripts in template-switch 5'RACE cDNA synthesis. TCRdb fed the 5' RACE reads into MiXCR, producing one record per CDR3 protein. The sample lists about 70,000 distinct CDR3 sequences, 4.8% occurring once. This clonotype came up many times. The antigen remains undetermined. The TCR was taken from a woman aged 70 to 79 with multiple sclerosis. The sequenced sample consisted of PBMCs.

The chain's CDR3 is CASSLSSGEQYF. CDR3 bases: TGTGCCAGCAGCCTCTCTAGTGGGGAGCAGTACTTC. The chain links TRBV11-3 to TRBJ2-7; unclear D gene. CDR1 and CDR2 (germline): SGHNT, YENEEA. Trimming removed 5 bases from V and 7 bases from J, with 12 bases in between. The CDR3 runs to 12 residues.